This T cell receptor beta chain originates from a study of cytomegalovirus exposure and HLA in healthy donors. Whole-study findings and limits: The tendency of first-cohort TCR clusters to co-occur in the 100 to 150 validation repertoires was identified by a subsequent analysis. Cytomegalovirus association was assigned to under 200 TCR beta chains. Rare TCR sequences dominated, though some public TCRs recurred in many donors.

CDR1 MNHNY and CDR2 SVGAGI come from the germline V gene (reference sequence). The CDR3 has 16 residues. Trimming cost V 4 bases and J 0 bases; bases outside gene matches: 5. Separate from the roughly 700-subject first cohort was the approximately 130-subject validation cohort, to which the donors belonged. With respect to this clone: Its antigen is unidentified.

Profiled with immunoSEQ multiplex PCR; TCRdb holds only in-frame clones, not every one. The sample contains roughly 60,000 clones, around 94% of which appear only once. The sample was PBMCs. The rearrangement joins TRBV6-6 to TRBJ1-2, with TRBD1 identical over 10 bases. The sequence was obtained from a man between 18 and 29 years old in good health and CMV-seronegative. The CDR3 region is CASSWGQGSSNYGYTF. CDR3 sequence (DNA): TGTGCCAGCAGTTGGGGACAGGGGTCTTCTAACTATGGCTACACCTTC.